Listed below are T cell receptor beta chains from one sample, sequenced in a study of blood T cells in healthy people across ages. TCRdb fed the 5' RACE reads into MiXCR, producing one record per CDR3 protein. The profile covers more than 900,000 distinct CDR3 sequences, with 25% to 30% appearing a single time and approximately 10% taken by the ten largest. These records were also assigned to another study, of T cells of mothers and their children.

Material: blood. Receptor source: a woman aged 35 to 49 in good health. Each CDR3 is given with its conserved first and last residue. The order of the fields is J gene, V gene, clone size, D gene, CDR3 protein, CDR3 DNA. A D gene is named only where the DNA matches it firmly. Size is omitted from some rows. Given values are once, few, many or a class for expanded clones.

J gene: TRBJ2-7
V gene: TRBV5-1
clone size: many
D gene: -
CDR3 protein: CASSLDPRTYEQYF
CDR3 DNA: TGCGCCAGCAGCTTGGACCCAAGAACCTACGAGCAGTACTTC

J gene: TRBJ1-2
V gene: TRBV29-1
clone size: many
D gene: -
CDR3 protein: CSVEYLRGLANYGYTF
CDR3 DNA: TGCAGCGTCGAATATCTACGGGGATTAGCTAACTATGGCTACACCTTC

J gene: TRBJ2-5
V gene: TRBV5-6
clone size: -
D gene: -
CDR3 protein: CASSSGRRETQYF
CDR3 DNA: TGTGCCAGCAGCTCGGGTCGACGGGAGACCCAGTACTTC

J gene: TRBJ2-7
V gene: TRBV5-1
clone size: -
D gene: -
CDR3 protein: CASSFEGIGYEQYF
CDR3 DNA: TGCGCCAGCAGCTTTGAGGGAATTGGATACGAGCAGTACTTC

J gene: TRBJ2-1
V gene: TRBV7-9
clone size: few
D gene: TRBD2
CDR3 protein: CASSGLAGGTYNEQFF
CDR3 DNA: TGTGCCAGCAGCGGACTAGCGGGGGGCACCTACAATGAGCAGTTCTTC

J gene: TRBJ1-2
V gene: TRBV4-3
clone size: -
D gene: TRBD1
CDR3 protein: CASSQGTGRTGYTF
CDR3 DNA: TGCGCCAGCAGCCAGGGGACAGGCCGAACGGGCTACACCTTC

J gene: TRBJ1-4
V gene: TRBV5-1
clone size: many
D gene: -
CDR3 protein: CASSLTPGGEKLFF
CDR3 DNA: TGCGCCAGCAGCTTAACGCCTGGGGGTGAAAAACTGTTTTTT

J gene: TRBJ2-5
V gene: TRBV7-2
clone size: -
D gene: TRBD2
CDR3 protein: CASSRARGETQYF
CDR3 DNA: TGTGCCAGCAGTCGTGCGCGGGGGGAGACCCAGTACTTC

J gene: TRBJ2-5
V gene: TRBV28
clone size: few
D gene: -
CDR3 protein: CASSPSGRLYGQYF
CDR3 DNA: TGTGCCAGCAGTCCCTCCGGGAGACTATACGGGCAGTACTTC

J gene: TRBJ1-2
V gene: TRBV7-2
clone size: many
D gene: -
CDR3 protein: CASSLGPGGLYGYTF
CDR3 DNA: TGTGCCAGCAGCTTAGGCCCGGGTGGCTTATATGGCTACACCTTC

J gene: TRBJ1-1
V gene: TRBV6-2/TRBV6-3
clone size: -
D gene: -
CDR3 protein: CASSLGRARTEAFF
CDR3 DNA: TGTGCCAGCAGTTTGGGGAGGGCAAGGACTGAAGCTTTCTTT

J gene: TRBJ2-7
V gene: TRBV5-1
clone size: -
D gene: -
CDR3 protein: CASSTVVPGNEQYF
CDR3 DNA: TGCGCCAGCAGCACTGTTGTGCCAGGAAACGAGCAGTACTTC

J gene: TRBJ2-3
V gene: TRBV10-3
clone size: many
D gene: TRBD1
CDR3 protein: CAITPTGFSTDTQYF
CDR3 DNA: TGTGCCATCACCCCGACAGGGTTTAGCACAGATACGCAGTATTTT

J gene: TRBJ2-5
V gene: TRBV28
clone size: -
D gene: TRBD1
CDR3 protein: CASSFSVQGRETQYF
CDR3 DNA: TGTGCCAGCAGTTTTAGCGTACAGGGGAGAGAGACCCAGTACTTC

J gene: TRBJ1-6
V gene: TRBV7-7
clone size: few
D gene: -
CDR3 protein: CASSLAGFGSPLHF
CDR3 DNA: TGTGCTAGCAGCTTAGCAGGATTTGGATCACCCCTCCACTTT

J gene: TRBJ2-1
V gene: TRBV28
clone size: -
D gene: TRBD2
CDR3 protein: CASSPGRALPYNEQFF
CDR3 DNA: TGTGCCAGCAGTCCCGGGAGGGCCCTCCCCTACAATGAGCAGTTCTTC

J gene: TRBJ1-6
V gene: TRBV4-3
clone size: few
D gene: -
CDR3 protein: CASSQDPQGDNSPLHF
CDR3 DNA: TGCGCCAGCAGCCAAGATCCCCAGGGAGACAATTCACCCCTCCACTTT

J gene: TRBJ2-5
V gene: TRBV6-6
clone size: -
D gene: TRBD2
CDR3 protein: CASSYSASGGETQYF
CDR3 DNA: TGTGCCAGCAGTTACTCCGCTAGCGGGGGAGAGACCCAGTACTTC

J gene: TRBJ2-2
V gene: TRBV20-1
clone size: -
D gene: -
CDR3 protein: CSARDRSVYGELFF
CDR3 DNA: TGCAGTGCTAGAGATCGTTCAGTATACGGGGAGCTGTTTTTT

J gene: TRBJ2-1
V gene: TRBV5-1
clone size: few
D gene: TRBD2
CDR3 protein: CASSSPIGLAGSRTYNEQFF
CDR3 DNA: TGCGCCAGCAGCTCCCCGATCGGACTAGCGGGCAGCCGAACCTACAATGAGCAGTTCTTC

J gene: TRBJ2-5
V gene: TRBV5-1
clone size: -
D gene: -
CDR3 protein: CASSLAGSSQETQYF
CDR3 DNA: TGCGCCAGCAGCTTGGCAGGGAGTTCACAAGAGACCCAGTACTTC

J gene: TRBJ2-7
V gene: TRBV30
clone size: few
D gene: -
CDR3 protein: CAWSVSSSYEQYF
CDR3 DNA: TGTGCCTGGAGTGTTTCCAGCTCCTACGAGCAGTACTTC

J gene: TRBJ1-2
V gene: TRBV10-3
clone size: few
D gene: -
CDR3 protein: CAISEHKQGVGYTF
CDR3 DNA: TGTGCCATCAGCGAACACAAACAGGGCGTGGGCTACACCTTC

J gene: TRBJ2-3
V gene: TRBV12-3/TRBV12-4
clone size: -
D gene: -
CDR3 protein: CAGSLQGGPDTDTQYF
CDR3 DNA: TGTGCCGGCAGTTTACAAGGGGGGCCTGACACAGATACGCAGTATTTT

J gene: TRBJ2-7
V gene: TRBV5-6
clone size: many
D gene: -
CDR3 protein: CASSLEGQQYF
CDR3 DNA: TGTGCCAGCAGCTTGGAGGGACAGCAGTACTTC

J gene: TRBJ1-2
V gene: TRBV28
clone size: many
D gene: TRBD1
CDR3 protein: CASSLGQGGYTF
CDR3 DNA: TGTGCCAGCAGCTTAGGACAGGGCGGCTACACCTTC

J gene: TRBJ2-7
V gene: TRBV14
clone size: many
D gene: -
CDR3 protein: CASSHPGPYEQYF
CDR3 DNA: TGTGCCAGCAGCCACCCAGGGCCCTACGAGCAGTACTTC